These T cell receptor beta chains were read from a single sample in a study of shared T cell receptors in the human thymus. Profiling relied on immunoSEQ multiplex PCR, and the TCRdb table lists in-frame clones only, not all of them. The sample carries some 760,000 clones, approximately 85% recorded once. This same sample was also taken into another study, of human thymus T cells.

Sequenced material: thymocytes. The source is a girl under two years old with a congenital heart defect. Both conserved end residues are part of each CDR3. A D gene is named only where the DNA matches it firmly. Clone size is not always given. Where it is, it says once, few, many or a class for expanded clones.

CDR3,DNA,J,D,size,V
CASSLYTGTAQYF,TGTGCCAGCAGCTTATACACCGGGACAGCGCAGTATTTT,TRBJ2-3,TRBD1,once,TRBV7-9
CASSQDLSGGSDTGELFF,TGCGCCAGCAGCCAAGATCTTAGTGGGGGGTCTGACACCGGGGAGCTGTTTTTT,TRBJ2-2,-,-,TRBV4-1
CASSPTPGARNTDTQYF,TGCGCCAGCAGCCCGACCCCAGGGGCTCGCAACACAGATACGCAGTATTTT,TRBJ2-3,-,-,TRBV5-1
CASSLDPVPPGYGYTF,TGTGCCAGCAGCTTAGACCCAGTGCCTCCGGGCTATGGCTACACCTTC,TRBJ1-2,-,-,TRBV7-4
CASASYPRGETQYF,TGTGCCAGCGCTTCCTACCCCAGGGGAGAGACCCAGTACTTC,TRBJ2-5,-,once,TRBV6-1
CASSHQGADTGELFF,TGTGCCAGCAGCCATCAGGGGGCGGACACCGGGGAGCTGTTTTTT,TRBJ2-2,TRBD1,-,TRBV7-4
CASSVLEYQGARGNTGELFF,TGTGCCAGCAGCGTACTTGAGTACCAGGGGGCTCGGGGGAACACCGGGGAGCTGTTTTTT,TRBJ2-2,TRBD1,-,TRBV9
CASSQDMFVGENTEAFF,TGCGCCAGCAGCCAAGATATGTTTGTCGGAGAGAACACTGAAGCTTTCTTT,TRBJ1-1,-,few,TRBV4-1
CASSPPLRGGPGELFF,TGTGCCAGCTCACCACCGTTGCGGGGTGGTCCCGGGGAGCTGTTTTTT,TRBJ2-2,-,-,TRBV18
CASSGLLASYNEQFF,TGTGCCAGCAGTGGTCTCCTAGCATCCTACAATGAGCAGTTCTTC,TRBJ2-1,-,-,TRBV27
CASSDRTGIRDEQYF,TGTGCCAGCAGTGATAGGACAGGGATTAGGGACGAGCAGTACTTC,TRBJ2-7,TRBD1,once,TRBV28
CASLSRYGYTF,TGTGCCAGCCTAAGTCGGTATGGCTACACCTTC,TRBJ1-2,-,-,TRBV28
CSDFLRTSGRADTQYF,TGCAGCGACTTTCTCCGGACTAGCGGGAGGGCAGATACGCAGTATTTT,TRBJ2-3,TRBD2,-,TRBV29-1
CASNHPREGSQGTQETQYF,TGTGCCAGCAATCATCCCAGGGAGGGGTCACAGGGAACCCAAGAGACCCAGTACTTC,TRBJ2-5,-,-,TRBV9
CASSGTDMAPNYGYTF,TGTGCCAGCAGCGGAACAGACATGGCCCCTAACTATGGCTACACCTTC,TRBJ1-2,-,-,TRBV5-5
CASSELGVTDTQYF,TGTGCCAGCAGTGAACTAGGGGTCACAGATACGCAGTATTTT,TRBJ2-3,-,-,TRBV2
CASSYSTTGGEQFF,TGTGCCAGCAGTTACTCGACCACAGGGGGTGAGCAGTTCTTC,TRBJ2-1,TRBD1,-,TRBV6-6
CASSQEWGGGRDSPLHF,TGCGCCAGCAGCCAAGAGTGGGGGGGAGGGAGAGATTCACCCCTCCACTTT,TRBJ1-6,-,few,TRBV4-1
CASSLRDRGRGKDGYTF,TGTGCCAGCAGTTTGCGTGACAGGGGGCGAGGGAAGGATGGCTACACCTTC,TRBJ1-2,TRBD1,once,TRBV5-5
CASSEAVVPGTSGGAHEQYF,TGTGCCAGCAGTGAAGCGGTTGTCCCGGGGACTAGCGGGGGGGCTCACGAGCAGTACTTC,TRBJ2-7,TRBD2,few,TRBV6-1
CASSFAPGGTSNQPQHF,TGTGCCAGCAGCTTTGCCCCCGGAGGAACCAGCAATCAGCCCCAGCATTTT,TRBJ1-5,-,-,TRBV5-6
CASSSGGADIQYF,TGTGCCAGCAGTTCAGGGGGCGCCGACATTCAGTACTTC,TRBJ2-4,TRBD1,-,TRBV25-1
CASSERGGGRNEQFF,TGCGCCAGCAGTGAACGGGGGGGAGGGAGGAATGAGCAGTTCTTC,TRBJ2-1,TRBD2,-,TRBV10-1
CASSSPAGGPETQYF,TGTGCCAGCAGTTCCCCGGCCGGCGGGCCAGAGACCCAGTACTTC,TRBJ2-5,-,-,TRBV6-5
CASSLPSAGGFTF,TGTGCCAGCAGCCTACCTTCAGCAGGGGGCTTCACCTTC,TRBJ1-2,TRBD1,-,TRBV7-9
CASSLLDSSLLYEQYF,TGTGCCAGCAGCTTACTTGACAGTTCCCTCCTCTACGAGCAGTACTTC,TRBJ2-7,-,-,TRBV11-1
CASRLGTGRSRDYGYTF,TGTGCCAGCAGGCTGGGGACAGGGAGGTCGAGGGACTATGGCTACACCTTC,TRBJ1-2,TRBD1,-,TRBV28
CASSAPDQETQYF,TGTGCCAGCAGCGCCCCGGACCAAGAGACCCAGTACTTC,TRBJ2-5,-,-,TRBV7-9
CASSLGDERTSGNTIYF,TGTGCCAGCAGCTTAGGAGATGAAAGAACTTCTGGAAACACCATATATTTT,TRBJ1-3,-,-,TRBV7-6
CASSDLGVFTNEKLFF,TGTGCCAGCAGTGACCTAGGAGTGTTTACTAATGAAAAACTGTTTTTT,TRBJ1-4,-,few,TRBV2
CAISEAQRGAHEQYF,TGTGCCATCAGTGAGGCCCAGCGGGGAGCCCACGAGCAGTACTTC,TRBJ2-7,TRBD2,-,TRBV10-3
CASSCPERWEKLFF,TGTGCCAGCAGTTGCCCTGAGAGGTGGGAAAAACTGTTTTTT,TRBJ1-4,-,once,TRBV6-6
CASSLTGTYYEQYF,TGTGCCAGCAGTTTAACCGGGACATACTACGAGCAGTACTTC,TRBJ2-7,-,-,TRBV28
CAITGDRDLLNTEAFF,TGTGCCATCACCGGAGACAGGGATTTACTGAACACTGAAGCTTTCTTT,TRBJ1-1,TRBD1,-,TRBV10-3
CASSLALSRRQGKGTEAFF,TGCGCCAGCAGCTTGGCCCTATCTCGGAGACAGGGGAAGGGCACTGAAGCTTTCTTT,TRBJ1-1,TRBD1,-,TRBV5-1
CASSLDRASTEAFF,TGTGCCAGCAGCTTAGACAGGGCGAGCACTGAAGCTTTCTTT,TRBJ1-1,-,few,TRBV7-2
CASSRGKGLNQPQHF,TGCGCCAGCAGCCGGGGGAAGGGACTCAATCAGCCCCAGCATTTT,TRBJ1-5,-,-,TRBV5-1
CASSSPSREWGETQYF,TGCGCCAGCAGCTCTCCCTCTAGGGAGTGGGGAGAGACCCAGTACTTC,TRBJ2-5,-,-,TRBV4-1
CASSHLRDRGHLIEAFF,TGCGCCAGCAGCCATCTCCGGGACAGGGGGCATTTGATTGAAGCTTTCTTT,TRBJ1-1,TRBD1,-,TRBV4-1
CSVGLGAPLHF,TGCAGTGTGGGCCTCGGGGCACCCCTCCACTTT,TRBJ1-6,-,-,TRBV20-1
CASSSVPPKWDRDGYTF,TGTGCCAGCAGCTCGGTACCCCCAAAATGGGACAGAGATGGCTACACCTTC,TRBJ1-2,TRBD1,few,TRBV7-9
CASSPHPGRNWGEETQYF,TGTGCCAGCAGTCCCCATCCCGGGCGGAACTGGGGGGAAGAGACCCAGTACTTC,TRBJ2-5,-,-,TRBV27
CASSFWPTSGVYNEQFF,TGTGCCAGCAGTTTTTGGCCAACTAGCGGGGTATACAATGAGCAGTTCTTC,TRBJ2-1,TRBD2,-,TRBV27
CASSSKGGMTDTQYF,TGTGCCAGCTCGTCTAAGGGGGGGATGACAGATACGCAGTATTTT,TRBJ2-3,-,-,TRBV27
CASSIEEGPRSYEQYF,TGTGCCAGTAGTATTGAGGAGGGGCCCAGATCCTACGAGCAGTACTTC,TRBJ2-7,-,once,TRBV19
CASSPTGEANYGYTF,TGTGCCAGCAGCCCGACAGGGGAAGCTAACTATGGCTACACCTTC,TRBJ1-2,TRBD1,-,TRBV5-5
CASSPRGSQETQYF,TGTGCCAGCAGTCCTCGCGGGTCCCAAGAGACCCAGTACTTC,TRBJ2-5,-,-,TRBV28
CASSQDWGDTEAFF,TGCGCCAGCAGCCAAGATTGGGGGGACACTGAAGCTTTCTTT,TRBJ1-1,-,-,TRBV4-3
CASSDSGLSGANVLTF,TGTGCCAGCAGTGACTCGGGTCTTTCTGGGGCCAACGTCCTGACTTTC,TRBJ2-6,-,-,TRBV2
CASSPDRGPGANVLTF,TGTGCCAGCAGCCCAGACAGGGGGCCTGGGGCCAACGTCCTGACTTTC,TRBJ2-6,TRBD1,-,TRBV7-9